The clone carrying this TCR beta chain was recorded many times. This entry comes from a study of T cells in Graves' hyperthyroidism and ophthalmopathy. J was trimmed by 6 bases and V by 5 bases; bases with no gene match: 5. Per the germline V gene, CDR1 is MNHNS and CDR2 is SASEGT. The CDR3 totals 15 residues. Amplification of TCR beta CDR3 regions was performed using RNA transcripts as template. Researchers ran a first-round RT-PCR on the TCR CDR3 using the HTBI primer set. TCRdb fed the multiplex PCR reads into MiXCR, producing one record per CDR3 protein. Among about 480,000 distinct CDR3 sequences listed, roughly an eighth were seen once.

The sample taken for sequencing was blood. The V and J genes are TRBV6-1 and TRBJ2-1, with TRBD2 matching 12 bases. The sequence was obtained from a woman aged 18-35 years with Graves' hyperthyroidism. DNA of the CDR3: TGTGCCAGCAGTCCGACTAGCGGGAGCTTCAATGAGCAGTTCTTC. Protein sequence: CASSPTSGSFNEQFF.